The 10 T cell receptor beta chains presented below share a single source sample, sequenced in a study of cytomegalovirus exposure and HLA in healthy donors. PCR primers comprised 60 Vbeta and 13 Jbeta primers. This table comes from immunoSEQ multiplex PCR, and its TCRdb copy is limited to in-frame clones, with some not included. The data show some 150,000 clones, 79% seen once. Input material: PBMCs. The receptors here all came from a male donor in good health and CMV-seronegative.

The chain uses TRBV5-6 and TRBJ2-3, with unresolved D. This CDR3 contains 14 residues. Deletions cut 5 bases from V and 0 bases from J, with 10 bases between. Germline CDR1 reads SGHDT; CDR2 reads YYEEEE. CDR3 in amino acids: CASREELSTDTQYF. The CDR3 DNA follows: TGTGCCAGCAGAGAAGAGCTTAGCACAGATACGCAGTATTTT.

V is TRBV9 and J is TRBJ1-3, with D tentatively TRBD1 (5 bases). CDR1 is SGDLS, CDR2 YYNGEE, per germline. The V end lost 5 bases, the J end lost 2 bases, and 5 bases lay between the germline ends. The CDR3 is 12 residues long. The CDR3 is CASRGPGNTIYF. The CDR3 DNA sequence: TGTGCCAGCAGGGGGCCTGGAAACACCATATATTTT.

The gene calls are TRBV7-9 and TRBJ1-1; 7 bases fit TRBD1. Germline V gives CDR1 SEHNR, CDR2 FQNEAQ (reference sequence). After removal of 6 bases from V and 1 base from J, the junction contained 11 bases not matched to a gene. The CDR3 length is 16 residues. CDR3 coding DNA: TGTGCCAGCAGTTTACCCCGTCAGGGGGGGAACACTGAAGCTTTCTTT. Amino acid sequence: CASSLPRQGGNTEAFF.

The J gene is TRBJ2-3, the V gene TRBV7-6; D not resolved. This CDR3 comprises 14 residues. CDR1 SGHVS and CDR2 FNYEAQ come from the germline V gene. Trimming left V 1 base short and J 5 bases short, with 10 bases between. Here the CDR3 DNA reads TGTGCCAGCAGCTTAGTTCCAGGTGGAGATACGCAGTATTTT. This codes for CASSLVPGGDTQYF.

Worth noting for this clone: A junction boundary mismatches the germline segment, possibly from a read error. The chain links TRBV7-7 to TRBJ1-1; 9 bases are a match to TRBD1. This CDR3 region has 13 residues. CDR1 is SSHAT, CDR2 FNYEAQ, per germline (reference sequence). CDR3 sequence: CASSLGTGSEAFF. CDR3 coding DNA: TGTGCTAGCAGCTTAGGGACAGGGTCTGAAGCTTTCTTT.

This chain links TRBV6-5 with TRBJ1-5, with D unclear. The CDR3 totals 14 residues. Trimming shortened V by 2 bases and J by 4 bases, and 9 bases separated the two germline ends. Germline values: CDR1 MNHEY, CDR2 SVGAGI. CDR3 sequence (DNA): TGTGCCAGCAGTTACAGTCAGAAGAATCAGCCCCAGCATTTT. It codes for CASSYSQKNQPQHF.

About this clone itself: This may come from a read error, since a much larger clone is one base off. The genes are TRBV5-1 and TRBJ2-5; the D is unclear. V was shortened by 2 bases and J by 4 bases, with 3 bases between the two germline ends. The CDR3 totals 11 residues. Germline assignment: CDR1 SGHRS and CDR2 YFSETQ. As DNA, the CDR3 is TGCGCCAGCAGCTTCTTAGAGACCCAGTACTTC. Residues: CASSFLETQYF.

This clone appeared a single time. The CDR3 protein is CASSDGFNTEAFF. The CDR3 nucleotides are TGTGCCAGCAGTGATGGCTTTAACACTGAAGCTTTCTTT. This chain connects TRBV2 to TRBJ1-1, with no clear D. The CDR3 totals 13 residues. The V gene's germline CDR1 is SNHLY and CDR2 FYNNEI. V was pared by 3 bases and J by 2 bases, with 7 bases between.

The chain recombines TRBV5-4 with TRBJ2-7, with 14 nucleotides matching TRBD2. Germline CDR1 and CDR2: SGHNT and YYREEE (reference sequence). The junction had 4 bases not matched to a gene; V was cut back by 2 bases and J by 0 bases. This CDR3 comprises 17 residues. Here the CDR3 reads CASSLRTSGGSSYEQYF. CDR3 nucleotides: TGTGCCAGCAGCTTAAGGACTAGCGGGGGGTCCTCCTACGAGCAGTACTTC.

The genes are TRBV18 and TRBJ1-2; D is perhaps TRBD1 (5 bases). CDR1 is KGHSH and CDR2 is LQKENI in the germline V gene. There are 16 residues in the CDR3. V shed 2 bases and J shed 5 bases, with 18 bases lying between them. For the CDR3, the DNA is TGTGCCAGCTCACCAAGTCAATCACAGGCCCTATATGGCTACACCTTC. Amino acids: CASSPSQSQALYGYTF.